The clone carrying this T cell receptor (beta chain) was counted many times. The antigen remains unidentified. Sequencing targeted expressed TCRB transcripts, as all isolated RNA had been reverse transcribed. Data came from immunoSEQ multiplex PCR; TCRdb stores just in-frame clones and leaves some out. Here the sample spans around 340,000 clones, around 9.3% being singletons. The data belong to a study of beta chain features in type 1 diabetes. The length of the CDR3 is 13 residues. Germline CDR1 and CDR2: MDHEN and SYDVKM. Trimming cost V 5 bases and J 3 bases, with 8 bases left between them. Study-wide points: Significant though moderate, a shortening of TCRB CDR3s appeared in all four CD4+ subsets of Type 1 diabetes patients.

The sequence derives from a man younger than 40 with type 1 diabetes. The chain links TRBV28 to TRBJ1-5; TRBD1 might be the D (5 bases). The source material was central memory CD4+ T cells from blood. The CDR3 loop reads CASSGTYNQPQHF. The CDR3 DNA is TGTGCCAGCAGTGGGACGTACAATCAGCCCCAGCATTTT.